This T cell receptor (beta chain) is from a study of OX40 agonist ivuxolimab in advanced cancers. This CDR3 has 14 amino acids. Trimming pared 3 bases from V and 0 bases from J, leaving 9 bases between. The germline CDR1 and CDR2 sequences are SGHRS and YFSETQ. Blood was sampled at baseline, cycle 4 day 1, and cycle 7 day 1. Method: immunoSEQ multiplex PCR; TCRdb's copy keeps in-frame clones and lacks some. The table lists around 95,000 clones, about 88% of them singletons, with about 0.15% in the top ten. The chain is built from TRBV5-1 and TRBJ1-2; D gene uncertain. The sequences come from CD4+ or CD8+ T cells sorted from blood, collected in a trial of the OX40 agonist ivuxolimab. The TCR sequence derives from an adult with an advanced solid tumor such as melanoma, head and neck, liver or kidney cancer. The CDR3 is CASSSLEANYGYTF. The CDR3 nucleotides read TGCGCCAGCAGCTCCCTGGAGGCTAACTATGGCTACACCTTC. Drawing the rest from reference TRBV5-1 and TRBJ1-2, the complete variable domain is KAGVTQTPRYLIKTRGQQVTLSCSPISGHRSVSWYQQTPGQGLQFLFEYFSETQRNKGNFPGRFSGRQFSNSRSEMNVSTLELGDSALYLCASSSLEANYGYTFGSGTRLTVV.